The rows below give T cell receptor beta chains drawn from one sample of a study of identical twins. MiXCR, applied by TCRdb to the 5' RACE reads, yields one record per CDR3 protein. The data show roughly 470,000 distinct CDR3 sequences, approximately 14% seen once. This sample also belongs to another study, concerning yellow fever vaccine responses in identical twins.

Sample: CD4+ T cells sorted from blood. These receptors were obtained from a woman between 18 and 29 years old in good health. Each CDR3 is given with its conserved first and last residue. Fields, in order: clone size, J gene, V gene, D gene, CDR3 DNA, CDR3 protein. The D gene is left open where the match is weak. Size tells how often a clone was seen (once, few, many) or the class of an expanded clone, and some rows leave it out.

NA | TRBJ2-7 | TRBV11-2 | NA | TGTGCCAGCAGCTTAAGTAGGAGACCGGGGGAGCAGTACTTC | CASSLSRRPGEQYF
few | TRBJ2-2 | TRBV3-1 | TRBD2 | TGTGCCAGCAGCCAAGATGCGGGAGAGACCGGGGAGCTGTTTTTT | CASSQDAGETGELFF
NA | TRBJ2-3 | TRBV20-1 | TRBD2 | TGCAGTGCTAGGGGTGGACTAGCGGGGCTGCTCACAGATACGCAGTATTTT | CSARGGLAGLLTDTQYF
NA | TRBJ2-7 | TRBV20-1 | TRBD1 | TGCAGTGCACTGACAGGGTCCTTCTCCTACGAGCAGTACTTC | CSALTGSFSYEQYF
few | TRBJ2-2 | TRBV28 | TRBD1 | TGTGCCAGCAGTCCAGCCGGGACAGGGTCGACCGGGGAGCTGTTTTTT | CASSPAGTGSTGELFF
NA | TRBJ1-2 | TRBV2 | NA | TGTGCCAGCAGTGAAGTCTCTGGTGGCTACACCTTC | CASSEVSGGYTF
many | TRBJ2-2 | TRBV25-1 | TRBD2 | TGTGCCAGCCAAGACGGACTAGAGAACACCGGGGAGCTGTTTTTT | CASQDGLENTGELFF
NA | TRBJ2-3 | TRBV20-1 | TRBD2 | TGCAGTGCCCCGGTCCCAGCGGGAGTAACAGATACGCAGTATTTT | CSAPVPAGVTDTQYF
NA | TRBJ2-5 | TRBV7-2 | TRBD2 | TGTGCCAGCAGCATCACTAGCGGAACACAAGAGACCCAGTACTTC | CASSITSGTQETQYF
many | TRBJ2-1 | TRBV3-1 | NA | TGTGCCAGCAGCCAACTGCCTGTCTACAATGAGCAGTTCTTC | CASSQLPVYNEQFF
NA | TRBJ2-7 | TRBV20-1 | NA | TGCAGTGCTAGGCTAGGGTTCTACGAGCAGTACTTC | CSARLGFYEQYF
few | TRBJ2-3 | TRBV29-1 | NA | TGCAGCGTTTGGGGCAGACCTAGCACAGATACGCAGTATTTT | CSVWGRPSTDTQYF
few | TRBJ2-3 | TRBV4-3 | TRBD1 | TGCGCCAGCAGCCAAGATTCCAGGGGGACAGATACGCAGTATTTT | CASSQDSRGTDTQYF
NA | TRBJ2-1 | TRBV5-1 | NA | TGCGCCAGCAGCTTGGGACCTATCTCTTCAGGCAATGAGCAGTTCTTC | CASSLGPISSGNEQFF
NA | TRBJ2-5 | TRBV24-1 | NA | TGTGCCACCAGTGATCCAAGACTGAACCAAGAGACCCAGTACTTC | CATSDPRLNQETQYF
few | TRBJ2-1 | TRBV11-2 | NA | TGTGCCAGCAGCTTAGAAAGATACAATGAGCAGTTCTTC | CASSLERYNEQFF
NA | TRBJ2-5 | TRBV12-3/TRBV12-4 | NA | TGTGCCAGCGGGGAAGGGGGACATGCCCAAGAGACCCAGTACTTC | CASGEGGHAQETQYF
few | TRBJ1-1 | TRBV12-5 | NA | TGTGCTAGTGGTTGGGCAGGGGCTACTGAAGCTTTCTTT | CASGWAGATEAFF